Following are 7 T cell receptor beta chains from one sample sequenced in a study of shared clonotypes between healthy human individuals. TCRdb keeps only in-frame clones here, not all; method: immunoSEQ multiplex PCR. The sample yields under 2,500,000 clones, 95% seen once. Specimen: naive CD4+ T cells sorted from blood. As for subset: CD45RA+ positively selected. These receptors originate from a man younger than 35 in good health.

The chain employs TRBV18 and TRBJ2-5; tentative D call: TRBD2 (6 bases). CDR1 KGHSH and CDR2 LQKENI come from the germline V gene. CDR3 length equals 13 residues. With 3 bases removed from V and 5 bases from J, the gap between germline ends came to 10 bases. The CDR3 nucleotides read TGTGCCAGCTCACCGTCAGGGAGGGAGACCCAGTACTTC. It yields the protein CASSPSGRETQYF.

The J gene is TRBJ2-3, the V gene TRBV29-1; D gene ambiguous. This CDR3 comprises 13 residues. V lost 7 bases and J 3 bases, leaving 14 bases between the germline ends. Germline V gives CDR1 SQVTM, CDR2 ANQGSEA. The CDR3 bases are TGCAGCGCGGGTTCGTTTGGGACAGATACGCAGTATTTT. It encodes CSAGSFGTDTQYF.

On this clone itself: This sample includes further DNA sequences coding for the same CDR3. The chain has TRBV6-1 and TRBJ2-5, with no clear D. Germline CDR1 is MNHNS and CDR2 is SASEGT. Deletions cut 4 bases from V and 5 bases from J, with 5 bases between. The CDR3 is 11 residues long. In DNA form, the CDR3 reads TGTGCCAGCAGTGCCAAGGAGACCCAGTACTTC. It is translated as CASSAKETQYF.

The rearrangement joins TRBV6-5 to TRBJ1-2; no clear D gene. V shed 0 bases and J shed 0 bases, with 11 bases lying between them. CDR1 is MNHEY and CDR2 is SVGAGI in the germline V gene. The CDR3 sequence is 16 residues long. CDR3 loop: CASSYSRPVANYGYTF. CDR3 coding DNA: TGTGCCAGCAGTTACTCTCGGCCCGTAGCTAACTATGGCTACACCTTC.

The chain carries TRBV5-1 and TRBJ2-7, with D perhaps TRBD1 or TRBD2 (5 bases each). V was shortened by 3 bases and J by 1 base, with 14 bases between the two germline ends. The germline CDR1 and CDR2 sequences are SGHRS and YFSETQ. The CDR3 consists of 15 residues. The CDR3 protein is CASSYSGTDSYEQYF. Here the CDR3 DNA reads TGCGCCAGCAGCTACTCCGGGACCGATTCCTACGAGCAGTACTTC.

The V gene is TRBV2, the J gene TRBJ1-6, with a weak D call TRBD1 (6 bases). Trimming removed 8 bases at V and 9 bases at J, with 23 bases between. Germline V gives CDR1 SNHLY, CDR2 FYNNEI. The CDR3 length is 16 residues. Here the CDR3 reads CASRETTGSASSPLHF. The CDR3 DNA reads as TGTGCCAGCCGAGAGACCACAGGGTCGGCGAGTTCACCCCTCCACTTT.

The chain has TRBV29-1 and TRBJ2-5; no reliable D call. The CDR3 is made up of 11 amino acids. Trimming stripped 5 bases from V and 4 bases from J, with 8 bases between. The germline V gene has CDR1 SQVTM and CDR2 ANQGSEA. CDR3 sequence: CSVQQRETQYF. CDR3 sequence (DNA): TGCAGCGTTCAGCAGAGAGAGACCCAGTACTTC.